The present entry profiles one T cell receptor beta chain with its context. Its antigen is still unknown. Libraries were prepared by immunoSEQ multiplex PCR; TCRdb keeps only in-frame clonotypes and omits some of them. The sample includes approximately 190,000 clones, approximately 92% of them seen just once. These data belong to a study of T cell responses to AZD1222 COVID-19 vaccine. Study information: Second doses that came at about 4 or about 12 weeks were put together. Study-wide points: Repertoires were collected only later (after the peak T cell response had occurred). Two doses of AZD1222 preceded a rise in Spike-specific TCR breadth and depth.

Germline CDR1 and CDR2: GTSNPN and SVGIG (reference sequence). Trimming removed 3 bases at V and 3 bases at J, with 5 bases between. The CDR3 totals 11 residues. The source was peripheral blood, collected on day 0 of AZD1222 vaccination. The chain has TRBV30 and TRBJ1-1; unclear D gene. This clonotype was sampled from an adult in good health. The CDR3 region is CAWRRDTEAFF. The CDR3 nucleotides read TGTGCCTGGAGAAGGGACACTGAAGCTTTCTTT.